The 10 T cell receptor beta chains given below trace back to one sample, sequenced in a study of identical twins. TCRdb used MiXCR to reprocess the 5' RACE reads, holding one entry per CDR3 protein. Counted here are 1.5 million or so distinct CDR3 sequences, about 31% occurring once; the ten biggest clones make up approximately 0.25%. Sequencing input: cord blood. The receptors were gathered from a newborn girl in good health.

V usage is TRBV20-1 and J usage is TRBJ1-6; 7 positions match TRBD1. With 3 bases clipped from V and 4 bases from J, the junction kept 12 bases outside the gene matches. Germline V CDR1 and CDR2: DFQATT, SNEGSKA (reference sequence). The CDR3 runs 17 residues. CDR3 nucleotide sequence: TGCAGTGCTAGGGCCAAACAGGGGAAATGGTATAATTCACCCCTCCACTTT. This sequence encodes CSARAKQGKWYNSPLHF.

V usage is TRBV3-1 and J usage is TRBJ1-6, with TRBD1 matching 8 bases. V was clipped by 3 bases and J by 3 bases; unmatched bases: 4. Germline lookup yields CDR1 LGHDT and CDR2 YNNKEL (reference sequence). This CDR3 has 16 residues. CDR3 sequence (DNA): TGTGCCAGCAGCCACCTCGGACAGGGCTATAATTCACCCCTCCACTTT. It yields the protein CASSHLGQGYNSPLHF.

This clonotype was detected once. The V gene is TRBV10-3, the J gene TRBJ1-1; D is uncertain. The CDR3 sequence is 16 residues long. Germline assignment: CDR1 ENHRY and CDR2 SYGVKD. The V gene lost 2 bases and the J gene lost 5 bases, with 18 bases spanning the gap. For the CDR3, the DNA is TGTGCCATCAGTGAGGGGAGGCGACAACCTAAAACTGAAGCTTTCTTT. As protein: CAISEGRRQPKTEAFF.

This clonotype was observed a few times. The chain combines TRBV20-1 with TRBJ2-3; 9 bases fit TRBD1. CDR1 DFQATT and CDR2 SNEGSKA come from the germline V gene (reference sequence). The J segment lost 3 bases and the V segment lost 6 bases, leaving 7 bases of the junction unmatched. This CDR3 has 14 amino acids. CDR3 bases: TGCAGTGCCACTCGGACAGGGGATACAGATACGCAGTATTTT. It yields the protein CSATRTGDTDTQYF.

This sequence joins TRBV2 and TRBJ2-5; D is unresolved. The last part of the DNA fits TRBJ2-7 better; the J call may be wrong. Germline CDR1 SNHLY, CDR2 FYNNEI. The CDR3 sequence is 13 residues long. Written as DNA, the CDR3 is TGTGCCAGCAGTGAGACTGCCAACTACGAGCAGTACTTC. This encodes CASSETANYEQYF.

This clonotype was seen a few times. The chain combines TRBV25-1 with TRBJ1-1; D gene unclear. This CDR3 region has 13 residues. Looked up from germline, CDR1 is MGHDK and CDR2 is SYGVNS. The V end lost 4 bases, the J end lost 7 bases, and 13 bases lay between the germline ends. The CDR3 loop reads CASSGSRRSEAFF. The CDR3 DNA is TGTGCCAGCAGTGGAAGTCGACGGAGTGAAGCTTTCTTT.

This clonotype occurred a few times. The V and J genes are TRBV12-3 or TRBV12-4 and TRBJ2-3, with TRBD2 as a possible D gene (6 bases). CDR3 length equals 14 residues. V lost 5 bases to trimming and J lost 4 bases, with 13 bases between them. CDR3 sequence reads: CASSLGLPADTQYF. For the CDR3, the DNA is TGTGCCAGCAGTCTTGGACTACCAGCAGATACGCAGTATTTT.

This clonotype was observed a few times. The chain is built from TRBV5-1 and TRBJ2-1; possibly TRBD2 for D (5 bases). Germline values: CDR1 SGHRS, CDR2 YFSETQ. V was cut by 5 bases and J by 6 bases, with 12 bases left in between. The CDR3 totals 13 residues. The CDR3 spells CASRNSGRNEQFF. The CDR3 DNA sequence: TGCGCCAGCAGGAACAGCGGCCGCAATGAGCAGTTCTTC.

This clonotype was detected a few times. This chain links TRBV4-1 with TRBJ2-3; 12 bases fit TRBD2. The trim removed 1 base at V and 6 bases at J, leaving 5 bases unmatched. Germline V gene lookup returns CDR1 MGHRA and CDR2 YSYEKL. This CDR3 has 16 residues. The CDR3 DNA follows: TGCGCCAGCAGCCAAGGACTAGCGGGAGTATCGGATACGCAGTATTTT. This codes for CASSQGLAGVSDTQYF.

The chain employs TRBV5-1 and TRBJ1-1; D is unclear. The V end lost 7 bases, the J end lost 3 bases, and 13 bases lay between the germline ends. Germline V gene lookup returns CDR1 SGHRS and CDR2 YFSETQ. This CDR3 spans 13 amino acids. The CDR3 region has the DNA TGCGCCAGCTTGAAGACGAGGGACACTGAAGCTTTCTTT. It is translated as CASLKTRDTEAFF.